This TCR beta chain is from a study of STAT3 mutations in large granular lymphocyte leukemia. Worth noting for this clone: Its antigen remains unidentified.

Germline assignment: CDR1 SEHNR and CDR2 FQNEAQ (reference sequence). The V end was cut by 5 bases, the J end by 9 bases, with 8 bases between. CDR3 size: 11 residues. Whole-study results and caveats: In T-cell large granular lymphocyte leukemia, about half of patients showed multiple immunodominant subclonotypes. Samples missed the first appearance of the clone. After therapy, about 35% of the 18 patients switched clonotypes, all new clones STAT3 wild type. Persisting codominant clonotypes may have hidden a small pathogenic clone.

Each sample's TCRbeta library yielded on average roughly 43,000 productive templates. Sequencing was performed with immunoSEQ multiplex PCR; in TCRdb, only in-frame clones are kept and a portion is missing. Of about 2,600 clones listed, roughly 30% are singletons. The source material was PBMCs. The J gene is TRBJ2-1, the V gene TRBV7-9; no clear D gene. The clonotype comes from a human donor with T large granular lymphocyte leukemia. Some clones in this sample may be carry-over from other donors' samples. The CDR3 nucleotides are TGTGCCAGCAGCCGACTGGTTGAGCAGTTCTTC. Its protein is CASSRLVEQFF.